Here is one T cell receptor (beta chain) with its context. This record belongs to a study of blood T cell repertoires in COVID-19. Methods used by the authors: Cell counts per sample came from amplifying reference gene primers. Assay: immunoSEQ multiplex PCR; the TCRdb copy retains only in-frame clones and omits some. That table is the source of V, J and clone size, and D and trimming were worked out from the DNA. This sample yields over 250,000 clones, of which 85% to 90% are seen a single time; under 2.5% belongs to the top ten. Trimming removed 3 bases at V and 3 bases at J, with 18 bases between. The CDR3 length is 16 residues. Germline V gives CDR1 LNHDA, CDR2 SQIVND (reference sequence).

The source is a woman under 30 who had recovered from COVID-19. The sample was PBMCs or T cells enriched from blood (not recorded which). The chain uses TRBV19 and TRBJ2-7; no firm D call. CDR3 nucleotides: TGTGCCAGTAGTATTTACGACCCTGTAAGAGGCTACGAGCAGTACTTC. This translates into CASSIYDPVRGYEQYF.